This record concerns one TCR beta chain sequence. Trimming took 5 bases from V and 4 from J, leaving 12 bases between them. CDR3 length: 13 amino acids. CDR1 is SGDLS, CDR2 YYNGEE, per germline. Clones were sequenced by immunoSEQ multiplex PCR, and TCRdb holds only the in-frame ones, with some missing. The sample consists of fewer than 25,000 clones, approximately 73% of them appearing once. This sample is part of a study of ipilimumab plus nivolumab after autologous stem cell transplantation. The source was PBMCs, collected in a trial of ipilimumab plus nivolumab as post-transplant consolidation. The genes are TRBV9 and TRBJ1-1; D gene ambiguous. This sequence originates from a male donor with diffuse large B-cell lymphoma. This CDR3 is CASSYGDGTEAFF. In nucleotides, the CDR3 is TGTGCCAGCAGTTATGGGGATGGCACTGAAGCTTTCTTT.